The present TCR beta chain was sequenced within a study of T-cell reconstitution after alpha-beta-depleted transplantation in children. Study findings and constraints: Counts and diversity of T cells one year after transplant came mostly from newly produced T cells. Expanded graft clones numbering several hundred reportedly gave rise to alpha-beta T cells about two months after transplant. From surviving recipient T cells and thymic progenitors came the high day-60 TCRbeta diversity observed in some patients.

Unique molecular identifiers were incorporated during preparation of the TCRbeta library. One entry per CDR3 protein, called by TCRdb with MiXCR from the PCR reads. The sample holds roughly 220,000 distinct CDR3 sequences; around 9.2% are singletons and the top ten take 35%. The germline gives CDR1 SGHRS, CDR2 YFSETQ. J was trimmed by 3 bases and V by 0 bases; bases with no gene match: 16. This CDR3 contains 19 residues. Of note for this clonotype: Its matching antigen is unknown.

The V gene is TRBV5-1, the J gene TRBJ2-3; the match to TRBD2 covers 7 bases. Sequencing used PBMCs, mostly from graft donor cells, obtained 360 days after TCRalphabeta/CD19-depleted stem cell transplant. The sequence was collected from a male patient between 2 and 10 years old who had a stem cell transplant for acute myeloid leukemia, so the T cells may come from the graft donor. The CDR3 region is CASSLEPQAGFGRTDTQYF. CDR3 bases: TGCGCCAGCAGCTTGGAGCCGCAAGCGGGGTTCGGTAGAACAGATACGCAGTATTTT.